These T cell receptor beta chains were read from a single sample in a study of T cell responses to AZD1222 COVID-19 vaccine. Profiled with immunoSEQ multiplex PCR; TCRdb holds only in-frame clones, not every one. The table includes approximately 140,000 clones, 90% detected once. The sample was peripheral blood, taken 28 days after the second AZD1222 dose. The receptors come from an adult who received the AZD1222 COVID-19 vaccine. The CDR3 runs from the conserved cysteine through the conserved F or W. A D gene is named only where the DNA matches it firmly. Clone size is stated in some rows and not others, as once, few, many or a class when expanded.

v_gene	d_gene	j_gene	abundance	CDR3nt	CDR3aa
TRBV7-9	TRBD2	TRBJ2-7	-	TGTGCCAGCAGCATCACTAGCGGGAGGGTATACGAGCAGTACTTC	CASSITSGRVYEQYF
TRBV7-2	-	TRBJ2-7	-	TGTGCCAGCAGCTTAGCTCGTATACACGAGCAGTACTTC	CASSLARIHEQYF
TRBV19	-	TRBJ1-6	-	TGTGCCAGTAGTACTCTCGGCGGACCCCTCCACTTT	CASSTLGGPLHF
TRBV11-2	-	TRBJ1-2	-	TGTGCCAGCAGCTTAGAGGGCAGTGCGAACTATGGCTACACCTTC	CASSLEGSANYGYTF
TRBV5-8	TRBD2	TRBJ2-5	-	TGTGCCAGCAGCCCTGGGACTAGCGGGAGAGGTTCGGGAGAGACCCAGTACTTC	CASSPGTSGRGSGETQYF
TRBV11-2	TRBD1	TRBJ2-2	-	TGTGCCAGCAGCACCGGGACAGGGGGCCCCAGGAACACCGGGGAGCTGTTTTTT	CASSTGTGGPRNTGELFF
TRBV30	-	TRBJ1-5	-	TGTGCCTGGAGTCCAGGGTTGGATCAGCCCCAGCATTTT	CAWSPGLDQPQHF
TRBV30	TRBD2	TRBJ2-1	-	TGTGCCTGGAGTACGCGGCGGGAGGGCCCGTACAATGAGCAGTTCTTC	CAWSTRREGPYNEQFF
TRBV2	-	TRBJ1-1	once	TGTGCCAGCTGCGATATCCGGGACAAGGTCCTTGAAGCTTTCTTT	CASCDIRDKVLEAFF
TRBV29-1	-	TRBJ2-5	-	TGCAGCGTTGACAGTTTAGAGACCCAGTACTTC	CSVDSLETQYF
TRBV10-3	-	TRBJ1-5	once	TGTGCCATCAGTGAGTCGACGGGGCAGCCCCAGCATTTT	CAISESTGQPQHF
TRBV4-2	-	TRBJ1-4	-	TGTGCCAGCAGCCAGGGAGGGGTGGCTGAAAAACTGTTTTTT	CASSQGGVAEKLFF
TRBV5-4	TRBD1	TRBJ2-7	-	TGTGCCAGCAGACCTGGACAGGGGAACTACGAGCAGTACTTC	CASRPGQGNYEQYF
TRBV30	-	TRBJ2-4	-	TGTGCCTGGAGTGTAGGGGGGCGGAGCAAAAACATTCAGTACTTC	CAWSVGGRSKNIQYF
TRBV6-4	TRBD2	TRBJ2-3	many	TGTGCCAGCAGTGCCGGGACTAGCGACACAGATACGCAGTATTTT	CASSAGTSDTDTQYF
TRBV6-1	-	TRBJ1-5	-	TGTGCCAGCAGTGAAACACTAGTTCGTCAGCCCCAGCATTTT	CASSETLVRQPQHF
TRBV11-2	-	TRBJ2-1	-	TGTGCCAGCAGCCCGGCCCTGGGGCAGTTCTTC	CASSPALGQFF
TRBV19	TRBD1	TRBJ2-5	once	TGTGCCAGTGGTACCGGGACAGGGTCCTCGTACTTC	CASGTGTGSSYF
TRBV2	-	TRBJ2-2	-	TGTGCCAGCAGTCTCGAGGGTGGCACCGGGGAGCTGTTTTTT	CASSLEGGTGELFF
TRBV3-1/TRBV3-2	TRBD1	TRBJ1-5	few	TGTGCCAGCAGCCATCCAGGGGGAAATCAGCCCCAGCATTTT	CASSHPGGNQPQHF
TRBV19	TRBD1	TRBJ1-1	once	TGTGCCAGTGCCCGACAGGGTTGGAACACTGAAGCTTTCTTT	CASARQGWNTEAFF
TRBV4-1	TRBD2	TRBJ2-1	-	TGCGCCAGCAGCCAAGTGTCTAGCGGAGTGATAAACAATGAGCAGTTCTTC	CASSQVSSGVINNEQFF
TRBV27	TRBD1	TRBJ2-3	-	TGTGCCAGCAGTCTAGGACAGGGGGCTGCAGATACGCAGTATTTT	CASSLGQGAADTQYF
TRBV9	TRBD1	TRBJ2-3	-	TGTGCCAGCAGCGTCGACAGGGGAGTCTGGGATACGCAGTATTTT	CASSVDRGVWDTQYF
TRBV7-6	TRBD1	TRBJ1-6	-	TGTGCCAGCAGCTTAGGCCCCCCGGGCAGGGGGCCGGGGATGGGGAATTCACCCCTCCACTTT	CASSLGPPGRGPGMGNSPLHF
TRBV30	-	TRBJ1-1	-	TGTGCCTGGACAAGGGGTGAAGGCACTGAAGCTTTCTTT	CAWTRGEGTEAFF
TRBV30	-	TRBJ1-2	-	TGTGCCTGGAGTCCCCTTGGAGGGGACGGCTACACCTTC	CAWSPLGGDGYTF
TRBV6-5	-	TRBJ1-2	once	TGTGCCAGCAGTTTTCAACAGAACTATGGCTACACCTTC	CASSFQQNYGYTF
TRBV15	-	TRBJ1-1	-	TGTGCCACCAGCAGAGAGAGGGGGACTAAGAACACTGAAGCTTTCTTT	CATSRERGTKNTEAFF
TRBV7-9	-	TRBJ1-1	once	TGTGCCACCAGCTCGGATAAATGGAACACTGAAGCTTTCTTT	CATSSDKWNTEAFF
TRBV6-4	TRBD1	TRBJ1-1	-	TGTGCCAGCAGTGAGCACAGGGGGACTGAAGCTTTCTTT	CASSEHRGTEAFF
TRBV2	TRBD2	TRBJ2-1	-	TGTGCCAGCACCGGGGCGCTAGCGGGTTACAATGAGCAGTTCTTC	CASTGALAGYNEQFF
TRBV12-2	-	TRBJ2-2	-	TGTGCAAGTCGCTCGCCTCCGTCGGGGGGGAAGGCATACAGCGGGGAGCTGTTTTTT	CASRSPPSGGKAYSGELFF
TRBV29-1	-	TRBJ2-5	-	TGCAGCGCTCAGGACAGTCGAGAGACCCAGTACTTC	CSAQDSRETQYF
TRBV23-1	-	TRBJ2-1	once	TGCGCCAGCAGACCCACCTCAGACAGCGGCTACAATGAGCAGTTCTTC	CASRPTSDSGYNEQFF
TRBV19	-	TRBJ2-7	-	TGTGCCAGTAGTTCCCAATCCGGGACGGAAAGGGAGCAGTACTTC	CASSSQSGTEREQYF
TRBV29-1	TRBD1	TRBJ1-2	-	TGCAGCGTGACAGGGTTGGGATATGGCTACACCTTC	CSVTGLGYGYTF
TRBV18	TRBD2	TRBJ2-7	-	TGTGCCAGCTCACCGGGGACTAGCGGAGCCTACGAGCAGTACTTC	CASSPGTSGAYEQYF
TRBV19	TRBD1	TRBJ1-2	-	TGTGCCAGTAGTACCTACAGGGGTCCTAACTATGGCTACACCTTC	CASSTYRGPNYGYTF
TRBV11-3	TRBD2	TRBJ2-3	-	TGTGCCAGCAGCCTGGGACTAGCACATAGCACAGATACGCAGTATTTT	CASSLGLAHSTDTQYF
TRBV5-5	TRBD1	TRBJ1-6	-	TGTGCCAGCAGACGGGACAGCAATTCACCCCTCCACTTT	CASRRDSNSPLHF